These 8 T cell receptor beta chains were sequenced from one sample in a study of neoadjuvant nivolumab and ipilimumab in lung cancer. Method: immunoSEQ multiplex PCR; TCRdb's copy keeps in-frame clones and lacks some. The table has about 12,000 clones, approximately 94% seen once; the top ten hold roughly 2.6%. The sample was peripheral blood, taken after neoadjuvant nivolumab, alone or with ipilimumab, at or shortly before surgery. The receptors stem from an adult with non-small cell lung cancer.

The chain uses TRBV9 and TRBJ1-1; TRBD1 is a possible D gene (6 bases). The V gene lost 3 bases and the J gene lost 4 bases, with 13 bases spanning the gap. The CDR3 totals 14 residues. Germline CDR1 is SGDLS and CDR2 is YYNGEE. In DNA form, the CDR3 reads TGTGCCAGCAGCGAATGGGGGGCCAGCACTGAAGCTTTCTTT. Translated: CASSEWGASTEAFF.

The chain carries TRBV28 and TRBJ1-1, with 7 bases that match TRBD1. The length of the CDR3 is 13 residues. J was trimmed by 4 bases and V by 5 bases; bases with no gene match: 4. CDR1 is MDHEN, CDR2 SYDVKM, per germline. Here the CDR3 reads CASSPAGGTEAFF. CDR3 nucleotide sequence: TGTGCCAGCAGTCCGGCAGGGGGCACTGAAGCTTTCTTT.

This CDR3 is CASKLDPGTNEQFF. CDR3 DNA: TGTGCCAGCAAACTGGATCCGGGCACCAATGAGCAGTTCTTC. The chain joins TRBV7-3 to TRBJ2-1; D remains ambiguous. With 7 bases removed from V and 6 bases from J, the gap between germline ends came to 16 bases. Germline V CDR1 and CDR2: SGHTA, FQGTGA. The CDR3 runs to 14 residues. The entire variable domain, with the rest obtained from reference TRBV7-3 and TRBJ2-1, is as follows: GAGVSQTPSNKVTEKGKYVELRCDPISGHTALYWYRQSLGQGPEFLIYFQGTGAADDSGLPNDRFFAVRPEGSVSTLKIQRTERGDSAVYLCASKLDPGTNEQFFGPGTRLTVL.

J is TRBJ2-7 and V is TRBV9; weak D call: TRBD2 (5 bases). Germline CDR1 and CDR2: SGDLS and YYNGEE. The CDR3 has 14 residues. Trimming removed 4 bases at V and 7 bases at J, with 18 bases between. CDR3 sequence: CASSPGLTPREQYF. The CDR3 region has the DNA TGTGCCAGCAGCCCCGGACTCACTCCTAGGGAGCAGTACTTC.

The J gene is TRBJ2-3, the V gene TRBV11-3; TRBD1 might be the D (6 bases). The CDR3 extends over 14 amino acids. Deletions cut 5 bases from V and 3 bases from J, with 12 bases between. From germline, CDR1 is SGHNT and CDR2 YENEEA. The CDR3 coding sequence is TGTGCCAGCAGCGCCCCAGGGGTGACAGATACGCAGTATTTT. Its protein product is CASSAPGVTDTQYF.

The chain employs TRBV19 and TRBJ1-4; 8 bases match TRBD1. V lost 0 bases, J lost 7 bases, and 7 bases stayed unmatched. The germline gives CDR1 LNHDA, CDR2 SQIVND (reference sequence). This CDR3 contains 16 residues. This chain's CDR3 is CASSIDGQGAAEKLFF. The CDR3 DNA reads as TGTGCCAGTAGTATAGATGGACAGGGAGCGGCTGAAAAACTGTTTTTT.

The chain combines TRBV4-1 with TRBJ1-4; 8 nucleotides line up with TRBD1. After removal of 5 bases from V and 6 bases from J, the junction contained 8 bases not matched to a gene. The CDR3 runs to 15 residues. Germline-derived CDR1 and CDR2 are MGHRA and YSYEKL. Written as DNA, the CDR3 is TGCGCCAGCAGCGAGGCACCAGGGGGCGATGAAAAACTGTTTTTT. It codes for CASSEAPGGDEKLFF.

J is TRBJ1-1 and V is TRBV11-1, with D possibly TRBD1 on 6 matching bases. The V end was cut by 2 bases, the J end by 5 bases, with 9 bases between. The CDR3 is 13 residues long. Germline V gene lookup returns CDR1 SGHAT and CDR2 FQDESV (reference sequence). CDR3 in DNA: TGTGCCAGCAGCTTAAACAGGGAAACTGAAGCTTTCTTT. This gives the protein CASSLNRETEAFF.